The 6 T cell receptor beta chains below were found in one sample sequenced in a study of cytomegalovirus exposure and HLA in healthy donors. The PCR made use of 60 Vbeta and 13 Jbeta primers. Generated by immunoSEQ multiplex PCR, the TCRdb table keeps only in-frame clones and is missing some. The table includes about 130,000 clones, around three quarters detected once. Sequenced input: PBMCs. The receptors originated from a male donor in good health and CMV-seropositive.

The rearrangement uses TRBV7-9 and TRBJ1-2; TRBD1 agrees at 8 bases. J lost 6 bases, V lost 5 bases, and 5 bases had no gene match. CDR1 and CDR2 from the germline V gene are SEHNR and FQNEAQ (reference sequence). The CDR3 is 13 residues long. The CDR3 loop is CASSGQGLHGYTF. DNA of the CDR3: TGTGCCAGCAGCGGACAGGGCTTGCATGGCTACACCTTC.

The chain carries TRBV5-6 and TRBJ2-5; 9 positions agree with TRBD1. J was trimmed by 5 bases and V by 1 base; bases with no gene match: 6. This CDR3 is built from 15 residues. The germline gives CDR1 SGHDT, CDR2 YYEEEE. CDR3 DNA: TGTGCCAGCAGCTTGTCAGGGACAGGGCAGGAGACCCAGTACTTC. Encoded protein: CASSLSGTGQETQYF.

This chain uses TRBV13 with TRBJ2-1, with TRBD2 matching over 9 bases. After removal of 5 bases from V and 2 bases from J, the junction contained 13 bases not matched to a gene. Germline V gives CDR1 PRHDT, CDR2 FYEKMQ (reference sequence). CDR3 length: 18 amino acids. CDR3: CASSPNHLAGITYNEQFF. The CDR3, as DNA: TGTGCCAGCAGCCCAAACCATCTAGCGGGGATTACCTACAATGAGCAGTTCTTC.

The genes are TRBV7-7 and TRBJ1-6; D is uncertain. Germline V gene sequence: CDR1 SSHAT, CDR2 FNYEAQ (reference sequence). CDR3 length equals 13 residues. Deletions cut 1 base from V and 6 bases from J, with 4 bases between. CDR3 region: CASSLDGNSPLHF. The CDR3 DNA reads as TGTGCCAGCAGCTTAGACGGTAATTCACCCCTCCACTTT.

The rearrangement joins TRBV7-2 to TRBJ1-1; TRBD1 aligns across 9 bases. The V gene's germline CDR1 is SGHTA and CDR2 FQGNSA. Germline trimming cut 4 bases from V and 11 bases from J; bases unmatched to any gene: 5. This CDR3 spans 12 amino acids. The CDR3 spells CASSWDRETAFF. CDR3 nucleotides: TGTGCCAGCAGCTGGGACAGGGAGACGGCTTTCTTT.

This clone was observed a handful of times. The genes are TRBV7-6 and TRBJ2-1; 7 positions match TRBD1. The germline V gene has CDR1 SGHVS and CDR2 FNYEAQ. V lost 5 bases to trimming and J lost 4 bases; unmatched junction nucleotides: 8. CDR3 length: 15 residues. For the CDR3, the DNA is TGTGCCAGCAGCAAAGCCGGGACAGAGTACAATGAGCAGTTCTTC. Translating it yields CASSKAGTEYNEQFF.